These T cell receptor beta chains were read from a single sample in a study of HIV-infected patients and healthy controls. TCRdb used MiXCR to reprocess the 5' RACE reads, holding one entry per CDR3 protein. The sample lists tens of thousands of distinct CDR3 sequences, 7.5% to 10% seen once, with roughly 4.3% in the top ten. Sequencing was performed on blood. The receptors shown here come from an adult in good health. The CDR3 runs from the conserved cysteine through the conserved F or W. D genes are given only for firm matches. Some rows mark clone size as missing; the rest say once, few, many or name a class of expanded clone.

J,V,size,D,DNA,CDR3
TRBJ2-3,TRBV7-9,many,TRBD1,TGTGCCAGTATAAGAAATACAGGGGGACTGGCAGATACGCAGTATTTT,CASIRNTGGLADTQYF
TRBJ2-7,TRBV7-9,many,.,TGTGCCAGCAGCCGATCCTCCTACGAGCAGTACTTC,CASSRSSYEQYF
TRBJ2-1,TRBV27,many,TRBD2,TGTGCCAGCAGCCCGGGACTAGCGGTAAACAATGAGCAGTTCTTC,CASSPGLAVNNEQFF
TRBJ1-2,TRBV3-1,many,TRBD1,TGTGCCAGCAGCCAAGTGGACAGGGGAGAAGGCTACACCTTC,CASSQVDRGEGYTF
TRBJ1-4,TRBV7-2,many,.,TGTGCCAGCAGCTTAGCGGGCAGGGGACGGGAAAAACTGTTTTTT,CASSLAGRGREKLFF
TRBJ2-1,TRBV7-9,many,TRBD1,TGTGCCAGCAGCTTAAGGGACAGGGGGCCCGACGATGAGCAGTTCTTC,CASSLRDRGPDDEQFF
TRBJ2-7,TRBV10-3,few,TRBD1,TGTGCCACCCAACCCGGGACAGGGAGGACAGGCGAGCAGTACTTC,CATQPGTGRTGEQYF
TRBJ1-1,TRBV5-1,many,.,TGCGCCAGCAGCAGCGGGACGCTGAACACTGAAGCTTTCTTT,CASSSGTLNTEAFF
TRBJ2-1,TRBV20-1,medium-sized,TRBD1,TGCAGTGCGACACCTCTCGACAGGGGTTACAATGAGCAGTTCTTC,CSATPLDRGYNEQFF
TRBJ2-2,TRBV3-1,many,TRBD2,TGTGCCAGCAGCCCTCACGGGCTAGCGGGGGGATCCCCCGGGGAGCTGTTTTTT,CASSPHGLAGGSPGELFF
TRBJ2-7,TRBV9,many,TRBD1,TGTGCCAGCAGCGATGGGACAGGGAGCCCTTCCTACGAGCAGTACTTC,CASSDGTGSPSYEQYF
TRBJ2-4,TRBV9,.,.,TGTGCCAGCAGCGTAGAAGGGTACGATCCCAAAAACATTCAGTACTTC,CASSVEGYDPKNIQYF
TRBJ2-3,TRBV20-1,many,.,TGCAGTGCTAGTGCGGGGAACCCCGGGATAGATACGCAGTATTTT,CSASAGNPGIDTQYF
TRBJ1-5,TRBV28,few,.,TGTGCCAGCAACCCGGCAGGGGTGTGGCAGCCCCAGCATTTT,CASNPAGVWQPQHF
TRBJ1-5,TRBV30,.,.,TGTGCCTGGAGTGCAGGTACTCAGCCCCAGCATTTT,CAWSAGTQPQHF
TRBJ1-5,TRBV6-1,many,.,TGTGCCAGCAGTGAAGGGGAACAGGTGTCCCATCAGCCCCAGCATTTT,CASSEGEQVSHQPQHF
TRBJ2-6,TRBV29-1,many,TRBD1,TGCAGCGCACTAAACCGGGACAGGGGGTCTGGGGCCAACGTCCTGACTTTC,CSALNRDRGSGANVLTF
TRBJ1-1,TRBV28,many,TRBD1,TGTGCCAGCACCCTACAGGGGGCGAACACTGAAGCTTTCTTT,CASTLQGANTEAFF
TRBJ1-2,TRBV6-6,many,.,TGTGCCAGCAGTTACCAGCCGGATTTGTTCCGTGGCTACACCTTC,CASSYQPDLFRGYTF
TRBJ1-1,TRBV28,many,.,TGTGCCAGCAGTTTGGCCCTTGGGAACACTGAAGCTTTCTTT,CASSLALGNTEAFF
TRBJ1-1,TRBV11-2,many,.,TGTGCCAGCAGCCCAATTGACCGAGAAAACACTGAAGCTTTCTTT,CASSPIDRENTEAFF
TRBJ2-2,TRBV6-1,many,TRBD1,TGTGCCAGCAGCGCCGGGACAGACTACACCGGGGAGCTGTTTTTT,CASSAGTDYTGELFF
TRBJ2-5,TRBV6-1,many,TRBD1,TGTGCCAGCAGTGAAACCCCTGGACAGGGACAAGAGACCCAGTACTTC,CASSETPGQGQETQYF
TRBJ1-2,TRBV29-1,many,.,TGCAGCGTTGGACTCAGCTCCGGGCCGAGATATGGCTACACCTTC,CSVGLSSGPRYGYTF
TRBJ2-2,TRBV10-3,.,TRBD1,TGTGCCATCCGTGGGGGGACAGGGAACACCGGGGAGCTGTTTTTT,CAIRGGTGNTGELFF
TRBJ2-4,TRBV15,many,.,TGTGCCACCAGCAGTGGGGAGATCCCCTTTCAGTACTTC,CATSSGEIPFQYF
TRBJ2-4,TRBV6-5,many,.,TGTGCCACAACCGAAGAGGTCTTAAACATTCAGTACTTC,CATTEEVLNIQYF
TRBJ2-3,TRBV4-3,.,.,TGCGCCAGCAGCCAAGATTCGCGGGGGCCCACAGATACGCAGTATTTT,CASSQDSRGPTDTQYF
TRBJ2-1,TRBV12-3/TRBV12-4,many,.,TGTGCCAGCAGTTTGGGGACCACCCGGGGTGAGCAGTTCTTC,CASSLGTTRGEQFF
TRBJ2-1,TRBV25-1,.,.,TGTGCCAGCAGTGATTATGCGGAAAACTACCGGAGGGAGCAGTTCTTC,CASSDYAENYRREQFF
TRBJ2-5,TRBV10-3,medium-sized,.,TGTGCCATCAGTGGAAAGGAGCCGGAGACCCAGTACTTC,CAISGKEPETQYF
TRBJ1-5,TRBV20-1,many,.,TGCAGTGCTAGAGATGAACAGGGAGGTGGCAATCAGCCCCAGCATTTT,CSARDEQGGGNQPQHF
TRBJ2-7,TRBV7-8,many,.,TGTGCCAGCAGCCGCCGGCCAACCGCCCACGAGCAGTACTTC,CASSRRPTAHEQYF
TRBJ1-6,TRBV5-5,many,.,TGTGCCAGCAGCTTGTCAGGGGACACAGGCGTTTCACCCCTCCACTTT,CASSLSGDTGVSPLHF
TRBJ1-2,TRBV5-6,few,.,TGTGCCAGCAGCCCGAATGGCAGGCACTACTATGGCTACACCTTC,CASSPNGRHYYGYTF
TRBJ2-5,TRBV29-1,many,.,TGCAGCGCCCGAATGACACAAGAGACCCAGTACTTC,CSARMTQETQYF
TRBJ1-2,TRBV28,many,.,TGTGCCAGCAGTTCAAGCGCCTATGGCTACACCTTC,CASSSSAYGYTF
TRBJ2-2,TRBV29-1,many,.,TGCAGCGTTGGTTTCGCCCCGAACACCGGGGAGCTGTTTTTT,CSVGFAPNTGELFF
TRBJ1-1,TRBV18,many,.,TGTGCCAGCTCACCACAAACCGGGTCCACTGAAGCTTTCTTT,CASSPQTGSTEAFF
TRBJ2-3,TRBV6-5,many,.,TGTGCCAGCAGTTACTCGGTAGCAGATACGCAGTATTTT,CASSYSVADTQYF
TRBJ1-1,TRBV6-1,many,.,TGTGCCAGCAGTGTAGCAGGGCCCACTGAAGCTTTCTTT,CASSVAGPTEAFF
TRBJ1-1,TRBV29-1,many,.,TGCAGCGTTGCAGGTGACGGGTCCGGGACTGAAGCTTTCTTT,CSVAGDGSGTEAFF
TRBJ1-6,TRBV4-1,.,.,TGCGCCAGCAGCCAAGGCCTAAAGGGATCACCCCTCCACTTT,CASSQGLKGSPLHF
TRBJ1-1,TRBV12-3/TRBV12-4,many,.,TGTGCCAGCAGTTTAATGGGCAGGAGGACTGAAGCTTTCTTT,CASSLMGRRTEAFF
TRBJ2-3,TRBV20-1,many,.,TGCAGTGCTAGAGATCCCGGGGTTTGGAGGGCAGATACGCAGTATTTT,CSARDPGVWRADTQYF
TRBJ2-7,TRBV6-5,medium-sized,.,TGTGCCAGCAGTCCGGACCCCTACGAGCAGTACTTC,CASSPDPYEQYF
TRBJ2-2,TRBV18,many,TRBD2,TGTGCCAGCTCACCACTCGGGACTAGCTCTGGCACCGGGGAGCTGTTTTTT,CASSPLGTSSGTGELFF
TRBJ2-1,TRBV20-1,many,TRBD2,TGCAGTGCTAGAGATGGGACTAGCCCTTCTGCTGAGCAGTTCTTC,CSARDGTSPSAEQFF
TRBJ2-3,TRBV23-1,many,.,TGCGCCAGCAGTCATCGCCGGGTTTCTAATTCGCAGTATTTT,CASSHRRVSNSQYF
TRBJ1-2,TRBV4-3,many,.,TGCGCCAGCAGCCCCACGACGGTCGCTAACTATGGCTACACCTTC,CASSPTTVANYGYTF
TRBJ1-1,TRBV3-1,.,.,TGTGCCAGCAGCCAGACACAGACTTATTCCGTTATGAACACTGAAGCTTTCTTT,CASSQTQTYSVMNTEAFF
TRBJ1-2,TRBV15,few,.,TGTGCCACCAGCACGGGGGGAACCTATGGCTACACCTTC,CATSTGGTYGYTF
TRBJ1-1,TRBV7-9,many,.,TGTGCCAGCAGCTTGGGCCCCCTGGGGGCTTTCTTT,CASSLGPLGAFF
TRBJ2-1,TRBV7-2,few,.,TGTGCCAGCAGCTCGACAGCCTTCTCCTACAATGAGCAGTTCTTC,CASSSTAFSYNEQFF
TRBJ2-1,TRBV29-1,many,.,TGCAGCGTACAGGGGGAGGGCGACAATGAGCAGTTCTTC,CSVQGEGDNEQFF
TRBJ1-3,TRBV5-1,many,.,TGCGCCAGCAGCTTGGGACAGAGGGGAAACACCATATATTTT,CASSLGQRGNTIYF
TRBJ2-3,TRBV6-4,many,.,TGTGCCAGCAGCGAAGGCCGCACTAGCACAGATACGCAGTATTTT,CASSEGRTSTDTQYF
TRBJ2-7,TRBV4-3,many,.,TGCGCCAGCAGCCAAGATTCGGGATTCTACGAGCAGTACTTC,CASSQDSGFYEQYF
TRBJ1-5,TRBV2,many,.,TGTGCCAGCGGACAGTATAGCAATCAGCCCCAGCATTTT,CASGQYSNQPQHF